The clone carrying this T cell receptor (beta chain) came up many times. Germline V gene lookup returns CDR1 LNHDA and CDR2 SQIVND (reference sequence). The CDR3 runs to 14 residues. V shed 3 bases and J shed 2 bases, with 9 bases lying between them. This sample is drawn from a study of T-cell reconstitution after alpha-beta-depleted transplantation in children. It was with unique molecular identifiers that the TCRbeta library was prepared. TCRdb recomputed calls from the PCR reads with MiXCR, one row per CDR3 protein. The sample holds about 400,000 distinct CDR3 sequences, about an eighth seen once. The receptor's source is a human donor who donated a stem cell graft to a child with Fanconi anemia. The sequences come from PBMCs, collected from the stem cell graft. The J gene is TRBJ2-3, the V gene TRBV19; a weak D match, TRBD1 (6 bases). The DNA for the CDR3 is TGTGCCAGTAGTATCAAGGGGGACACAGATACGCAGTATTTT. Protein: CASSIKGDTDTQYF. The complete variable domain, with remaining parts taken from reference TRBV19 and TRBJ2-3, reads DGGITQSPKYLFRKEGQNVTLSCEQNLNHDAMYWYRQDPGQGLRLIYYSQIVNDFQKGDIAEGYSVSREKKESFPLTVTSAQKNPTAFYLCASSIKGDTDTQYFGPGTRLTVL.